This section outlines one T cell receptor (beta chain) sequence together with its context. Its specificity is not known. It was with 60 Vbeta and 13 Jbeta primers that the PCR ran. Assay used: immunoSEQ multiplex PCR; TCRdb lists only in-frame clones, some missing. Here the sample spans approximately 210,000 clones, 60% to 80% being singletons. The data were obtained in a study of cytomegalovirus exposure and HLA in healthy donors. Overall study findings and caveats: Within an earlier analysis, most TCR beta V segments proved productive either about 90% or about 30% of the time. Across donors, most TCRs were seen rarely, yet some public ones were widespread.

The CDR3 length is 14 residues. V shed 3 bases and J shed 3 bases, with 12 bases lying between them. The germline V gene encodes CDR1 LNHDA and CDR2 SQIVND (reference sequence). The chain has TRBV19 and TRBJ2-7; maybe TRBD1 (5 bases). This sequence was found in a male donor in good health and CMV-seronegative. The sample consisted of PBMCs. The CDR3 DNA sequence: TGTGCCAGTAGTATCTCGAGTAGGGGCTACGAGCAGTACTTC. It specifies CASSISSRGYEQYF.